The T cell receptor beta chain under discussion was sequenced for a study of blood T cell repertoires in COVID-19 (dated by TCRdb to the early 2020s). A note on the overall study: The collaborator samples originated in the United States, Italy and Spain and spanned the acute and convalescent phases of COVID-19. The samples were drawn from the first 160 participants of the ongoing ImmuneRACE study and from 950 to 1,500 subjects provided by 6 global collaborators. HLA class I and class II types, where available, came from metadata supplied by the sample provider rather than from assay-based typing. The sample metadata nearly always contained a de-identified subject ID, COVID-19 status, age in years and sex. The repertoires were made available in a free public database intended to serve as a resource for research on the immune response to SARS-CoV-2. Subjects who had been exposed to COVID-19, were actively infected with it, or had recovered from it provided the deeply sampled blood TCRbeta repertoires that made up the dataset. The prospective study material was composed of cDNA or gDNA derived from T cells, B-cell-depleted T cells, or PBMCs.

The CDR3 numbers 13 residues from cysteine through phenylalanine. Only CDR3 DNA remains: 39 bases, in frame from the first base. The V end loses 6 bases and the J end loses 1 base, and a stretch of 10 bases separates them. A remark on this clone: Its recognized antigen is unknown. Base qualities were left out, and no much larger clone turns up one base away.

Collaborating institutions collected whole blood in K2EDTA tubes following their own protocols. Collaborator samples were shipped for TCRbeta analysis as frozen whole blood, isolated PBMCs, or DNA extracted from either sample type. The immunoSEQ Assay, a bias-controlled multiplex PCR, was used to amplify TCRbeta CDR3 regions from genomic DNA. Under the source paper's analysis protocol: The number of nucleated cells in each sample was estimated from the amplification of reference gene primers within the assay. To quantify the absolute abundance of each unique TCRbeta CDR3 rearrangement, sequence reads were collapsed and filtered. For each sample, productive Simpson clonality was calculated as the square root of Simpson's diversity index over productive rearrangements. In its TCRdb copy, this immuneACCESS table keeps in-frame sequences only and misses some clones. Where compared with another copy, unresolved V genes explain less than half of these, and the others have no known cause. D and trimming come from the DNA, and the V and J calls and clone size come from that table. This sample comprises around 270,000 clones, more than 70% of them detected only once. The ten largest account for around 2.5% of the sample.

The paper as a whole reports these results and caveats: The quantity of clinical and demographic metadata differed by source and by participant and was supplied without curation.

The rearrangement combines TRBV12-3 or TRBV12-4 with TRBJ2-7, with the identity of the D gene unclear. The receptor was isolated from a woman in her forties or fifties with acute or convalescent COVID-19. Material for sequencing was peripheral blood. The CDR3 region: CASSLGSSYEQYF. The base sequence is TGTGCCAGCAGCCTAGGCTCTTCCTACGAGCAGTACTTC.